The 31 T cell receptor beta chains reported below all come from one sample, sequenced in a study of shared clonotypes between healthy human individuals. Sequenced by immunoSEQ multiplex PCR; TCRdb stores in-frame clones only, minus some. This sample has 950,000 to 1,300,000 clones; under 80% occur once, and the top ten carry less than 1.5%. The sample consisted of memory CD4+ T cells sorted from blood. Subset given: CD45RA-negative fraction. The receptor source for this set is a man younger than 35 in good health.

V gene TRBV5-1 combines with J gene TRBJ2-1; TRBD2 agrees at 9 bases. Germline CDR1 reads SGHRS; CDR2 reads YFSETQ. This CDR3 spans 16 amino acids. J lost 4 bases, V lost 0 bases, and 5 bases had no gene match. The DNA for the CDR3 is TGCGCCAGCAGCTTGGATCTAGCGGGGCCTTACAATGAGCAGTTCTTC. Translation: CASSLDLAGPYNEQFF.

This clone was seen more than once but under ten times. The V and J genes are TRBV5-8 and TRBJ2-7, with 10 positions matching TRBD2. The CDR3 has 16 amino acids. Germline CDR1 is SGHTS and CDR2 is YDEGEE. V lost 2 bases to trimming and J lost 0 bases; unmatched junction nucleotides: 5. The CDR3 nucleotides read TGTGCCAGCAGCTTTTTCGGACTAGCGGCCTCCTACGAGCAGTACTTC. Protein product: CASSFFGLAASYEQYF.

This rearrangement joins TRBV7-2 to TRBJ1-5, with TRBD1 identical over 9 bases. The V and J ends lost 3 bases and 0 bases, in that order; junction bases with no gene match: 3. This CDR3 contains 16 residues. Per the germline V gene, CDR1 is SGHTA and CDR2 is FQGNSA. CDR3 nucleotides: TGTGCCAGCAGCTTTGGGACAGGGTATAGCAATCAGCCCCAGCATTTT. Translated: CASSFGTGYSNQPQHF.

This clone was seen repeatedly, ten times or more. V is TRBV5-1 and J is TRBJ1-1, with D perhaps matching TRBD1 (6 bases). V shed 2 bases and J shed 4 bases, with 9 bases lying between them. Germline V CDR1 and CDR2: SGHRS, YFSETQ. The CDR3 sequence is 13 residues long. CDR3 sequence reads: CASSFTGSTEAFF. CDR3 DNA: TGCGCCAGCAGCTTTACAGGGTCCACTGAAGCTTTCTTT.

The V and J genes are TRBV10-1 and TRBJ2-3; 8 positions match TRBD2. Germline V gene lookup returns CDR1 WNHNN and CDR2 SYGVQD (reference sequence). The V segment lost 0 bases and the J segment 3 bases; nucleotides outside the gene matches: 5. This CDR3 contains 16 residues. Written as DNA, the CDR3 is TGCGCCAGCAGTGAGTCCAGCGGGGGAATGACAGATACGCAGTATTTT. Its protein is CASSESSGGMTDTQYF.

This clone occurred once. The gene calls are TRBV7-2 and TRBJ2-5, with D perhaps TRBD2 (6 bases). This CDR3 comprises 14 residues. From germline, CDR1 is SGHTA and CDR2 FQGNSA. V gave up 4 bases and J gave up 2 bases, with 11 bases separating them. The CDR3 loop is CASSSTGGQETQYF. CDR3 sequence (DNA): TGTGCCAGCAGCTCCACCGGGGGTCAAGAGACCCAGTACTTC.

V is TRBV28 and J is TRBJ2-1; tentatively, D is TRBD1 (7 bases). The V gene's germline CDR1 is MDHEN and CDR2 SYDVKM. V lost 7 bases to trimming and J lost 5 bases, with 18 bases between them. This CDR3 has 15 amino acids. The CDR3 spells CASTPGGGLDNEQFF. CDR3 DNA sequence: TGTGCCAGCACCCCAGGAGGGGGCTTGGACAATGAGCAGTTCTTC.

In DNA, the CDR3 is TGTGCCAGCAGCGCCTCCATGTCGGCGGGGGCTCAGAATATCTTAGCAGATACGCAGTATTTT. Protein product: CASSASMSAGAQNILADTQYF. V and J are TRBV9 and TRBJ2-3, with TRBD2 as a possible D gene (7 bases). This CDR3 region has 21 residues. Trimming left V 3 bases short and J 4 bases short, with 33 bases between. Looked up from germline, CDR1 is SGDLS and CDR2 is YYNGEE.

This clone was observed once. The genes are TRBV4-1 and TRBJ2-5; tentative D call: TRBD2 (5 bases). V lost 6 bases and J 1 base, leaving 9 bases between the germline ends. Germline V gives CDR1 MGHRA, CDR2 YSYEKL. This CDR3 contains 13 residues. The CDR3 DNA follows: TGCGCCAGCAGGAGAGCGGTCCAAGAGACCCAGTACTTC. Amino acids: CASRRAVQETQYF.

This clone was detected only a few times. The chain employs TRBV2 and TRBJ1-6; D unclear. The germline V and J ends were trimmed by 4 bases and 7 bases, with 14 bases remaining between them. The CDR3 is 15 residues long. Germline V lookup: CDR1 SNHLY, CDR2 FYNNEI. This CDR3 is CASSGVRTGNSPLHF. The CDR3 bases are TGTGCCAGCAGTGGTGTCAGGACCGGGAATTCACCCCTCCACTTT.

CDR3 residues: CASSSQAGELFF. In DNA, the CDR3 is TGTGCCAGCAGTAGCCAAGCCGGGGAGCTGTTTTTT. This sequence joins TRBV28 and TRBJ2-2; D is unresolved. V lost 5 bases, J lost 6 bases, and 7 bases lay in between. The CDR3 is made up of 12 amino acids. Germline values: CDR1 MDHEN, CDR2 SYDVKM.

The rearrangement joins TRBV5-6 to TRBJ2-2, with D possibly called TRBD1 or TRBD2 (5 bases each). The germline V gene has CDR1 SGHDT and CDR2 YYEEEE. Trimming shortened V by 0 bases and J by 1 base, and 7 bases separated the two germline ends. CDR3 length equals 15 residues. The CDR3 region is CASSLGGRNTGELFF. In DNA form, the CDR3 reads TGTGCCAGCAGCTTGGGGGGACGGAACACCGGGGAGCTGTTTTTT.

A note on this clone: One base separates it from a far larger clone, so it is likely a read error. The same CDR3 arises from other DNA sequences in this sample as well. The gene calls are TRBV10-3 and TRBJ2-7, with no clear D. CDR3 size: 12 residues. Looked up from germline, CDR1 is ENHRY and CDR2 is SYGVKD. V was cut by 6 bases and J by 0 bases, with 6 bases left in between. CDR3 loop: CAISGDSYEQYF. The CDR3 DNA reads as TGTGCCATCAGCGGAGACTCCTACGAGCAGTACTTC.

There are a few counts of this clone. The chain is built from TRBV28 and TRBJ2-7, with 8 bases identical to TRBD2. Germline V gene sequence: CDR1 MDHEN, CDR2 SYDVKM. The CDR3 is 15 residues long. V was clipped by 5 bases and J by 2 bases; unmatched bases: 8. CDR3 coding DNA: TGTGCCAGCAGTACGGGAGGGCCAGGGCCCTACGAGCAGTACTTC. As protein: CASSTGGPGPYEQYF.

This clone has more than one count but fewer than ten. The chain employs TRBV18 and TRBJ2-5; the D gene is possibly TRBD2 (7 bases). CDR1 KGHSH and CDR2 LQKENI come from the germline V gene. V lost 3 bases and J 1 base, leaving 12 bases between the germline ends. There are 15 residues in the CDR3. The CDR3 DNA sequence: TGTGCCAGCTCACCTAGGCGGGGGCTCCAAGAGACCCAGTACTTC. Protein sequence: CASSPRRGLQETQYF.

The chain uses TRBV18 and TRBJ2-1; 11 bases align to TRBD2. V trimming: 3 bases; J trimming: 9 bases; junction bases outside the gene matches: 10. CDR1 is KGHSH and CDR2 is LQKENI in the germline V gene. This CDR3 region has 16 residues. The CDR3 DNA reads as TGTGCCAGCTCACCGGCTGTAGCGGGGGGGCCCGTTGAGCAGTTCTTC. Translated: CASSPAVAGGPVEQFF.

The chain uses TRBV4-3 and TRBJ1-6, with TRBD1 matching 8 bases. The trim removed 1 base at V and 8 bases at J, leaving 1 base unmatched. The CDR3 length is 14 residues. Germline-derived CDR1 and CDR2 are LGHNA and YSLEER. The CDR3 DNA is TGCGCCAGCAGCCAAGGGACAGGGCATTCACCCCTCCACTTT. It is translated as CASSQGTGHSPLHF.

In this sample, this clone turned up a few times. The V and J genes are TRBV13 and TRBJ2-5; D not resolved. V was pared by 3 bases and J by 1 base, with 6 bases between. Germline V gene lookup returns CDR1 PRHDT and CDR2 FYEKMQ (reference sequence). CDR3 length equals 13 residues. CDR3 coding DNA: TGTGCCAGCAGCTTCTCCCGCCAAGAGACCCAGTACTTC. Translating gives CASSFSRQETQYF.

The chain employs TRBV6-5 and TRBJ1-5; 9 bases line up with TRBD1. Germline CDR1 reads MNHEY; CDR2 reads SVGAGI. Losses at the gene ends were 6 bases for V and 4 bases for J; bases not matched to a gene: 7. There are 15 residues in the CDR3. As DNA, the CDR3 is TGTGCCAGCAGACCCGGGACAGGGCCAAATCAGCCCCAGCATTTT. It specifies CASRPGTGPNQPQHF.

V gene TRBV19 combines with J gene TRBJ2-7, with TRBD1 identical over 9 bases. The CDR3 spans 15 residues. V was clipped by 3 bases and J by 5 bases; unmatched bases: 8. Looked up from germline, CDR1 is LNHDA and CDR2 is SQIVND (reference sequence). The chain's CDR3 is CASSIAGQGVHEQYF. DNA of the CDR3: TGTGCCAGTAGTATCGCGGGACAGGGTGTTCACGAGCAGTACTTC.

The chain carries TRBV5-1 and TRBJ2-1, with a tentative D call TRBD1 (6 bases). Germline V gene data show CDR1 as SGHRS and CDR2 as YFSETQ. This CDR3 region has 16 residues. V was cut by 0 bases and J by 2 bases, with 12 bases left in between. CDR3 sequence reads: CASSLDWTVTYNEQFF. The DNA for the CDR3 is TGCGCCAGCAGCTTGGATTGGACAGTAACCTACAATGAGCAGTTCTTC.

This chain links TRBV19 with TRBJ2-1; 8 nucleotides align to TRBD2. The germline CDR1 and CDR2 sequences are LNHDA and SQIVND (reference sequence). The CDR3 has 14 amino acids. The J segment lost 7 bases and the V segment lost 3 bases, leaving 5 bases of the junction unmatched. CDR3 residues: CASSMLSGGNEQFF. CDR3 bases: TGTGCCAGTAGTATGCTCAGCGGGGGAAATGAGCAGTTCTTC.

J is TRBJ2-2 and V is TRBV30; D might be TRBD2 (6 bases). Trimming removed 3 bases from V and 5 bases from J, with 16 bases in between. CDR3 size: 15 residues. Germline loops: CDR1 GTSNPN, CDR2 SVGIG (reference sequence). CDR3 sequence (DNA): TGTGCCTGGAGGGTAAACGGGGGTTGGACCGGGGAGCTGTTTTTT. This sequence encodes CAWRVNGGWTGELFF.

The chain has TRBV28 and TRBJ1-3; TRBD1 agrees at 10 bases. The CDR3 loop spans 18 amino acids. Germline-derived CDR1 and CDR2 are MDHEN and SYDVKM. The trim removed 6 bases at V and 3 bases at J, leaving 14 bases unmatched. For the CDR3, the DNA is TGTGCCAGCAGACCCGGGACAGGGGTAATGGAGGATGGAAACACCATATATTTT. Translating it yields CASRPGTGVMEDGNTIYF.

This rearrangement joins TRBV4-1 to TRBJ2-7; TRBD1 might be the D (6 bases). From germline, CDR1 is MGHRA and CDR2 YSYEKL. This CDR3 region has 15 residues. The V gene lost 0 bases and the J gene lost 6 bases, with 15 bases spanning the gap. CDR3 sequence: CASSQETTRGGEQYF. The CDR3 nucleotides read TGCGCCAGCAGCCAAGAGACCACCAGGGGCGGCGAGCAGTACTTC.

The rearrangement uses TRBV7-9 and TRBJ2-7, with 10 bases matching TRBD2. The CDR3 contains 15 residues. With 3 bases clipped from V and 3 bases from J, the junction kept 5 bases outside the gene matches. Germline V lookup: CDR1 SEHNR, CDR2 FQNEAQ (reference sequence). This CDR3 reads CASSFKAGGLYEQYF. CDR3 nucleotide sequence: TGTGCCAGCAGCTTCAAAGCGGGAGGGCTCTACGAGCAGTACTTC.

This chain uses TRBV2 with TRBJ2-7; the match to TRBD1 covers 12 bases. This CDR3 is 14 amino acids long. J gave up 6 bases and V 4 bases, and 4 bases lay outside the gene matches. Germline CDR1 SNHLY, CDR2 FYNNEI. CDR3 sequence reads: CASSAGTGGREQYF. The DNA for the CDR3 is TGTGCCAGCAGTGCCGGGACAGGGGGCCGCGAGCAGTACTTC.

This chain joins TRBV5-4 and TRBJ1-1, with TRBD1 identical over 12 bases. Germline-derived CDR1 and CDR2 are SGHNT and YYREEE (reference sequence). CDR3 size: 16 residues. Trimming at V came to 0 bases and at J to 4 bases, leaving 4 bases not matched to a gene. Here the CDR3 reads CASSLGGQGAGTEAFF. The CDR3 DNA is TGTGCCAGCAGCTTGGGGGGACAGGGGGCCGGCACTGAAGCTTTCTTT. Full variable domain (rest looked up from reference TRBV5-4 and TRBJ1-1): ETGVTQSPTHLIKTRGQQVTLRCSSQSGHNTVSWYQQALGQGPQFIFQYYREEENGRGNFPPRFSGLQFPNYSSELNVNALELDDSALYLCASSLGGQGAGTEAFFGQGTRLTVV.

The chain uses TRBV6-1 and TRBJ2-5; D call uncertain. CDR3 length equals 13 residues. With 6 bases removed from V and 5 bases from J, the gap between germline ends came to 13 bases. Germline V lookup: CDR1 MNHNS, CDR2 SASEGT. CDR3 sequence reads: CASRGPARETQYF. The DNA of the CDR3 is TGTGCCAGCAGAGGCCCCGCCCGGGAGACCCAGTACTTC.

This clone was recorded a few times. The V call is TRBV11-2, the J call TRBJ1-1; no firm D call. This CDR3 has 14 amino acids. With 8 bases removed from V and 1 base from J, the gap between germline ends came to 14 bases. CDR1 is SGHAT and CDR2 is FQNNGV in the germline V gene. CDR3 DNA sequence: TGTGCCAGCCGAGGGAACAACCAGAACACTGAAGCTTTCTTT. Translation gives CASRGNNQNTEAFF.

This clone was picked up a small number of times. The rearrangement joins TRBV2 to TRBJ1-1; the D gene is possibly TRBD1 (6 bases). Germline CDR1 SNHLY, CDR2 FYNNEI. The CDR3 loop spans 13 amino acids. V lost 7 bases to trimming and J lost 2 bases, with 11 bases between them. The CDR3 here is CASTRDTNTEAFF. The CDR3 coding sequence is TGTGCCAGCACGCGGGACACCAACACTGAAGCTTTCTTT.